The present TCR beta chain was sequenced within a study of blood T cell repertoires in COVID-19. The protocol was immunoSEQ multiplex PCR, while the TCRdb copy is restricted to in-frame clones and leaves out a portion. The sample holds around 180,000 clones, 70% to 90% seen once. Germline assignment: CDR1 WSHSY and CDR2 SAAADI. V was pared by 3 bases and J by 3 bases, with 1 base of the junction left unmatched. The CDR3 contains 15 residues. The chain joins TRBV10-2 to TRBJ2-1, with 11 bases aligning to TRBD2. The sequencing input was peripheral blood. The TCR was taken from a man aged 60 to 75 with acute or convalescent COVID-19. The CDR3, as DNA: TGCGCCAGCAGTGACCTAGCGGGAGGCTACAATGAGCAGTTCTTC. It encodes CASSDLAGGYNEQFF.